The present entry profiles one T cell receptor beta chain with its context. Its cognate antigen is unknown. Newly diagnosed hyperthyroidism, duration under 2 months, in patients aged 18 to 65. The sample comes from a study of T cells in Graves' hyperthyroidism and ophthalmopathy. TCR beta CDR3 sequences were amplified from RNA transcripts. The TCR CDR3 first-round RT-PCR relied on the HTBI primer set. TCRdb independently ran MiXCR on the multiplex PCR reads; one entry per CDR3 protein. In the table there are approximately 400,000 distinct CDR3 sequences, more than 15% of which are singletons. Germline values: CDR1 DFQATT, CDR2 SNEGSKA (reference sequence). CDR3 length: 13 amino acids. V dropped 6 bases and J dropped 7 bases, with 15 bases sitting between them. Study-wide findings and caveats: Blood also showed most of the thyroid clonotypes that were expanded above 0.001.

The gene calls are TRBV20-1 and TRBJ1-4; TRBD1 is a possible D gene (5 bases). Sequences were obtained from blood. This clonotype was sampled from a woman younger than 35 with Graves' hyperthyroidism. The CDR3 DNA is TGCAGTGCCCGGGGACCGTGGGTTGAAAAACTGTTTTTT. It specifies CSARGPWVEKLFF.